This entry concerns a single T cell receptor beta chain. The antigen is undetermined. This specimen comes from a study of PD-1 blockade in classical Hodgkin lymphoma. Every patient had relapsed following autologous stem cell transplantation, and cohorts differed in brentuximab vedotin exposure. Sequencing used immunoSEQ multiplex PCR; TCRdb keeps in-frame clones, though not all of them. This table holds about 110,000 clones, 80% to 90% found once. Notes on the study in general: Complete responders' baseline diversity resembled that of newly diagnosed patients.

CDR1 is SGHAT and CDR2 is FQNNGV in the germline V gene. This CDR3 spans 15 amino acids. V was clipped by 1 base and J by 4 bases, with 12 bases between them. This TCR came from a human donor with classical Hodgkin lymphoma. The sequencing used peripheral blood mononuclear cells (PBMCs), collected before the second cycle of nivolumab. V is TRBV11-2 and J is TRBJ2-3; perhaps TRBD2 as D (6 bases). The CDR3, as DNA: TGTGCCAGCAGCTTAGTTCGGAGGGACCCAGATACGCAGTATTTT. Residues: CASSLVRRDPDTQYF.